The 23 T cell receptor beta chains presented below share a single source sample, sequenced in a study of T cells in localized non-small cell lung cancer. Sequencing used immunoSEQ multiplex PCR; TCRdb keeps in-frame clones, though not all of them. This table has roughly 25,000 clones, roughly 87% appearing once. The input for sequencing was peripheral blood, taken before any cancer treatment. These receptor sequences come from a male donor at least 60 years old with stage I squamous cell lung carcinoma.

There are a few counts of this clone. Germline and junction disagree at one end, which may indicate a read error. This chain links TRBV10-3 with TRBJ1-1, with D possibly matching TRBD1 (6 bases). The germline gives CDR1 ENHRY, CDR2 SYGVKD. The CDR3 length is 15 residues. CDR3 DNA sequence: TGTGCCAGCAGTCCACTGGAGGGGGAAGGCACTGAAGCTTTCTTT. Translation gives CASSPLEGEGTEAFF.

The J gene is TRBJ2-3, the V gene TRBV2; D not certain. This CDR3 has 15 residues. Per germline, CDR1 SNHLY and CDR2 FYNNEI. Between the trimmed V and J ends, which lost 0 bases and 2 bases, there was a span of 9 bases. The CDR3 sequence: CASSEAGLDTDTQYF. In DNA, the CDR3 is TGTGCCAGCAGTGAAGCGGGCCTAGACACAGATACGCAGTATTTT.

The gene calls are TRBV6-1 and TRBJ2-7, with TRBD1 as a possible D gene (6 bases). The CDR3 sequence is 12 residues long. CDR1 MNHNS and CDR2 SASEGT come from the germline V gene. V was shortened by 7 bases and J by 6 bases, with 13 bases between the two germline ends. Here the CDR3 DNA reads TGTGCCAGCATCGAAAGGGGGAGCGAGCAGTACTTC. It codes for CASIERGSEQYF.

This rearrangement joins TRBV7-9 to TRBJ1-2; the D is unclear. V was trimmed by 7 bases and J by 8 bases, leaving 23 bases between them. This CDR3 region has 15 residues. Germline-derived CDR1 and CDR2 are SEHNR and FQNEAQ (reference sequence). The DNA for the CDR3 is TGTGCCAGCACCCCTGGAGGAGTGGGGTCAGCGGGCTACACCTTC. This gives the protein CASTPGGVGSAGYTF. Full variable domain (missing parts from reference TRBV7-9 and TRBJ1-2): DTGVSQNPRHKITKRGQNVTFRCDPISEHNRLYWYRQTLGQGPEFLTYFQNEAQLEKSRLLSDRFSAERPKGSFSTLEIQRTEQGDSAMYLCASTPGGVGSAGYTFGSGTRLTVV.

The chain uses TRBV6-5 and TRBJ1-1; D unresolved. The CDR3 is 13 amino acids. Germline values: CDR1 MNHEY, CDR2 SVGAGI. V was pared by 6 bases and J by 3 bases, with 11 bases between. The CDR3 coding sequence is TGTGCCAGCAGCCCCGGGTCCGACACTGAAGCTTTCTTT. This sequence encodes CASSPGSDTEAFF.

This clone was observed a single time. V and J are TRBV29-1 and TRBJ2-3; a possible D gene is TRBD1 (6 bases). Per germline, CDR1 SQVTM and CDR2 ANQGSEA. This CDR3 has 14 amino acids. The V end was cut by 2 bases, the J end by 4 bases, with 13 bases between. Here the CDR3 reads CSVESTGPADTQYF. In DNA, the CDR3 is TGCAGCGTTGAATCTACAGGGCCGGCAGATACGCAGTATTTT.

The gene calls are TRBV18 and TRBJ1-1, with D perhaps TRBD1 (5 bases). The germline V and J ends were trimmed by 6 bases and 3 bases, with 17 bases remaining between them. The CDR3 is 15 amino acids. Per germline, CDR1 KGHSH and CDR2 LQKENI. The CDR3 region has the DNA TGTGCCAGCTCGTCGACCGGGACGTGGGACACTGAAGCTTTCTTT. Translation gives CASSSTGTWDTEAFF.

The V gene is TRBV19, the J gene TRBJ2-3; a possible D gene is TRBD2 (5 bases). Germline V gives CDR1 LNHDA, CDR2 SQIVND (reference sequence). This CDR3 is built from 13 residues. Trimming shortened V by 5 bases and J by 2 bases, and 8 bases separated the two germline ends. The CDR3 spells CASSLSVTDTQYF. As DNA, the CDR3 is TGTGCCAGTAGTCTTAGCGTCACAGATACGCAGTATTTT. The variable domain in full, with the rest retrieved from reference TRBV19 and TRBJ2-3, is DGGITQSPKYLFRKEGQNVTLSCEQNLNHDAMYWYRQDPGQGLRLIYYSQIVNDFQKGDIAEGYSVSREKKESFPLTVTSAQKNPTAFYLCASSLSVTDTQYFGPGTRLTVL.

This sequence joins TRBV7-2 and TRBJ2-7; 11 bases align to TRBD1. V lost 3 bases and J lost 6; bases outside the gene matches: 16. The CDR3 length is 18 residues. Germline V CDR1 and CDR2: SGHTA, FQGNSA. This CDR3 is CASSFSSLIGQGAREQYF. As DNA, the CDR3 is TGTGCCAGCAGCTTTAGTAGTTTGATCGGACAGGGGGCGCGCGAGCAGTACTTC.

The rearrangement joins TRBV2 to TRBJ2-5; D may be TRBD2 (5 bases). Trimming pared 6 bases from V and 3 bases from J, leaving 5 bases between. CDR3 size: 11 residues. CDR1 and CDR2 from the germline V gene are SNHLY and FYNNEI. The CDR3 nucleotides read TGTGCCAGCAGCGGGGAAGAGACCCAGTACTTC. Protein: CASSGEETQYF.

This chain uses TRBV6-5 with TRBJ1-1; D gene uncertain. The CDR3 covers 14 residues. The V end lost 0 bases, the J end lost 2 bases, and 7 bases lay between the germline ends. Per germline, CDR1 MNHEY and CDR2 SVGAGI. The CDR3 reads CASSYSHPNTEAFF. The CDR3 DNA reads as TGTGCCAGCAGTTACTCACACCCTAACACTGAAGCTTTCTTT.

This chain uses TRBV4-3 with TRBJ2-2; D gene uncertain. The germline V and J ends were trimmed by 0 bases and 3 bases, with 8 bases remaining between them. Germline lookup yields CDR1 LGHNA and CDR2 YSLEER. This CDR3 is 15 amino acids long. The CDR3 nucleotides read TGCGCCAGCAGCCAAGAAAGCCGGGACACCGGGGAGCTGTTTTTT. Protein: CASSQESRDTGELFF.

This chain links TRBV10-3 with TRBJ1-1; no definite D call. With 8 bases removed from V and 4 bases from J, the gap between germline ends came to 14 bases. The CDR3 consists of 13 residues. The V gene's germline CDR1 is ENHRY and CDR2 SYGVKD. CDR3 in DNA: TGTGCCATCGGGGAGGGTTGGGGCACTGAAGCTTTCTTT. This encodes CAIGEGWGTEAFF.

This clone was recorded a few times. The CDR3 DNA follows: TGTGCCAGCAGCTTGAGCGGTTTAGGAGAGACCCAGTACTTC. Its protein product is CASSLSGLGETQYF. The chain recombines TRBV5-4 with TRBJ2-5; possibly TRBD2 for D (5 bases). Germline-derived CDR1 and CDR2 are SGHNT and YYREEE (reference sequence). The CDR3 length is 14 residues. V shed 1 base and J shed 4 bases, with 11 bases lying between them.

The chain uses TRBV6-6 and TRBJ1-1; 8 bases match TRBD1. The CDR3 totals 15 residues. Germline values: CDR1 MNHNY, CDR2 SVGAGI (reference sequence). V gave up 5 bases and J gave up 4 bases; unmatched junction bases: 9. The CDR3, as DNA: TGTGCCAGCAGTCAATCACAGGGGGTTGCCACTGAAGCTTTCTTT. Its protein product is CASSQSQGVATEAFF.

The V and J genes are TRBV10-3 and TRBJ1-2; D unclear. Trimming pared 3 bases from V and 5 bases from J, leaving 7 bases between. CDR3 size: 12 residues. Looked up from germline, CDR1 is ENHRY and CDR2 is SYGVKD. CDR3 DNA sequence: TGTGCCATCAGTGACTATGAGTATGGCTACACCTTC. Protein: CAISDYEYGYTF.

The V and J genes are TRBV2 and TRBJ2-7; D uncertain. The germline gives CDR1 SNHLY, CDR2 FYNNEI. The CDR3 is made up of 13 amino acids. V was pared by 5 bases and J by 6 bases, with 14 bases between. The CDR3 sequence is CASSPSRALEQYF. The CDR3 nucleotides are TGTGCCAGCAGTCCAAGCCGAGCTCTCGAGCAGTACTTC.

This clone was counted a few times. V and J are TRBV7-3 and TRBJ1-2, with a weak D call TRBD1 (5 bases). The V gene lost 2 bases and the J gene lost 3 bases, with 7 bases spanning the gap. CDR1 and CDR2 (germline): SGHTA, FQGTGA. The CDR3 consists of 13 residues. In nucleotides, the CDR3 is TGTGCCAGCAGCTTAGGGGGAGACTATGGCTACACCTTC. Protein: CASSLGGDYGYTF.

CDR3 sequence (DNA): TGTGCCAGCAGCTTGGGGGGGGACACCGGGGAGCTGTTTTTT. This codes for CASSLGGDTGELFF. This sequence joins TRBV5-4 and TRBJ2-2; the D gene is possibly TRBD2 (6 bases). Trimming left V 0 bases short and J 3 bases short, with 6 bases between. CDR1 and CDR2 from the germline V gene are SGHNT and YYREEE (reference sequence). The CDR3 is 14 amino acids.

The CDR3 region has the DNA TGTGCCAGCAGCCCGACAGAGTCGAACACCGGGGAGCTGTTTTTT. Translating it yields CASSPTESNTGELFF. This sequence joins TRBV7-3 and TRBJ2-2; tentative D call: TRBD1 (5 bases). With 5 bases removed from V and 0 bases from J, the gap between germline ends came to 10 bases. CDR3 size: 15 residues. Germline CDR1 is SGHTA and CDR2 is FQGTGA.

The DNA of the CDR3 is TGTGCCAGCAGTGACAGGCTCGGAAACACCATATATTTT. It encodes CASSDRLGNTIYF. V usage is TRBV6-1 and J usage is TRBJ1-3; no definite D call. The germline V and J ends were trimmed by 3 bases and 4 bases, with 7 bases remaining between them. Germline values: CDR1 MNHNS, CDR2 SASEGT. This CDR3 has 13 residues.

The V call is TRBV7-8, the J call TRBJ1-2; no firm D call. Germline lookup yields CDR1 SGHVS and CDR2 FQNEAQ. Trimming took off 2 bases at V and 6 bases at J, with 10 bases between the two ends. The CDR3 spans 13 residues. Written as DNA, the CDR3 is TGTGCCAGCAGCTTAACTGAGGCTCATGGCTACACCTTC. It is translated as CASSLTEAHGYTF. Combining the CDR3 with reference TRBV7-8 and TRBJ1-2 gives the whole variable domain GAGVSQSPRYKVAKRGQDVALRCDPISGHVSLFWYQQALGQGPEFLTYFQNEAQLDKSGLPSDRFFAERPEGSVSTLKIQRTQQEDSAVYLCASSLTEAHGYTFGSGTRLTVV.

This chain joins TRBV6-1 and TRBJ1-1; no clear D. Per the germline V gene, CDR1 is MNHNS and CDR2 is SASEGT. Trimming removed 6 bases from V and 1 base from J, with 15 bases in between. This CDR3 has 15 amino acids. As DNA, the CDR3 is TGTGCCAGCAGCACTACCTGGGCAGCGAACACTGAAGCTTTCTTT. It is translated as CASSTTWAANTEAFF.